This TCR beta chain was documented in a study of blood T cell repertoires in COVID-19 (dated by TCRdb to about 2020). At the level of the whole study: Samples covering the acute and convalescent phases of COVID-19 were provided by collaborators in the United States, Italy and Spain. The prospective study material was composed of cDNA or gDNA derived from T cells, B-cell-depleted T cells, or PBMCs. A de-identified subject ID, COVID-19 status, age in years and sex were almost always included in the sample metadata. HLA class I and class II types, where available, came from metadata supplied by the sample provider rather than from assay-based typing. The repertoires were released in a freely available public database intended as a resource for research on the immune response to SARS-CoV-2. Samples came from the ongoing ImmuneRACE study (first 160 participants) plus 1,254 subjects from 6 global collaborators. The dataset comprised deeply sampled blood TCRbeta repertoires from subjects exposed to, actively infected with, or recovered from COVID-19. Results the study describes overall, beyond this receptor: How much clinical and demographic metadata was included differed by source and by participant, and the metadata was provided uncurated.

V lost 0 bases and J lost 5 bases, and the count of bases not matched to a germline gene is 13. CDR1 and CDR2, per the germline V gene, are LGHNA and YSLEER. Taken from cysteine to phenylalanine, the CDR3 has 18 residues. CDR3 DNA only is kept here, 54 bases in frame from base 1. TCRbeta CDR3 regions were amplified from genomic DNA by means of the immunoSEQ Assay, a bias-controlled multiplex PCR. In the authors' own workflow: The number of nucleated cells in each sample was estimated from the amplification of reference gene primers within the assay. To quantify the absolute abundance of each unique TCRbeta CDR3 rearrangement, sequence reads were collapsed and filtered. For each sample, productive Simpson clonality was calculated as the square root of Simpson's diversity index over productive rearrangements. The table was pulled from immuneACCESS by TCRdb, which kept in-frame rearrangements only. Such tables lose some clones; where checked, under half of the loss comes from unresolved V genes, and the rest has no known cause. V and J calls and clone size come straight from that table; D and trimming were deduced from the DNA. The sample table lists about 480,000 clones, 85% to 90% of them with a count of one. Of the sample, roughly 1.9% is held by the ten largest clones.

This clone was detected once. The antigen it recognizes is unknown. No base qualities exist here, and no much larger clone lies one base off it. In the prospective study, participants were 18 to 89 years old, resided in 24 geographic areas of the United States, and were enrolled through a virtual design. In the prospective study, participants were assigned to cohorts based on the clinical history participants reported in a screening survey and a study questionnaire. For ImmuneRACE Cohort 3, a participant was defined as recovered based on two consecutive negative NP/OP PCR tests, clearance by a healthcare professional, or resolution of symptoms. Mobile phlebotomists in the prospective study collected whole blood, serum and a nasopharyngeal or oropharyngeal swab from every participant. Over a roughly 2-month period, participants in the prospective study had the option of providing additional blood draws and questionnaires. Before DNA extraction, blood samples from the prospective study were shipped at room temperature or frozen.

Sequenced material: PBMCs or T cells enriched from blood (not recorded which). This TCR came from a woman aged 40 to 49 who had recovered from COVID-19. The chain couples TRBV4-3 to TRBJ2-1; the junction holds 7 bases that match TRBD2. The CDR3 in this case is CASSQEGRGTSADNEQFF. The DNA is TGCGCCAGCAGCCAAGAAGGTAGGGGCACTAGCGCGGACAATGAGCAGTTCTTC.